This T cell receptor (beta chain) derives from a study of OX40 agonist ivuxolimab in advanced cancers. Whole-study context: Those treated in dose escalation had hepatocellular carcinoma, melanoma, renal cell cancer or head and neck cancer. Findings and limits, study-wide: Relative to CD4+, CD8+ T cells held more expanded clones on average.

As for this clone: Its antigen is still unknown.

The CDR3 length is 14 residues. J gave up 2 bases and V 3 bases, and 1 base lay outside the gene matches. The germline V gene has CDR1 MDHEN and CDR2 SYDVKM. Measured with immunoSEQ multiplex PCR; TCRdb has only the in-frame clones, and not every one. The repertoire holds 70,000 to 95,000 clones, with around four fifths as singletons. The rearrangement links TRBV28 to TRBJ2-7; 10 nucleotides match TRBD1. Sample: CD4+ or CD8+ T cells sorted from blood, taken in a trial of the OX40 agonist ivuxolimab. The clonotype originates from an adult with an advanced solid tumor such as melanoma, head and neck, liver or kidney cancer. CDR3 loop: CASSLGTGAYEQYV. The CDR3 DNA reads TGTGCCAGCAGTTTGGGGACAGGGGCCTACGAGCAGTACGTC.